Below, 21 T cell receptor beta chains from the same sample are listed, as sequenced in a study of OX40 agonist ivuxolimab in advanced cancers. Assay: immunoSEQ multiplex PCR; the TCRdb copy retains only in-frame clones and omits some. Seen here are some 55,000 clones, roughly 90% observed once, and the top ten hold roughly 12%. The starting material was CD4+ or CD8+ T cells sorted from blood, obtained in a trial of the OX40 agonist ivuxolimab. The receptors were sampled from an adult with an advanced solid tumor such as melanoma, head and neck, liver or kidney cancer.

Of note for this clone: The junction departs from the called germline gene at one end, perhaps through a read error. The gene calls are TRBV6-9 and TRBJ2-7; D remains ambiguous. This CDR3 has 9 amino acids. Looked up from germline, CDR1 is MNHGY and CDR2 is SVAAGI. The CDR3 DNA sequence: TGTGCCAGTAGTTACGAGCAGTACTTC. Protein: CASSYEQYF.

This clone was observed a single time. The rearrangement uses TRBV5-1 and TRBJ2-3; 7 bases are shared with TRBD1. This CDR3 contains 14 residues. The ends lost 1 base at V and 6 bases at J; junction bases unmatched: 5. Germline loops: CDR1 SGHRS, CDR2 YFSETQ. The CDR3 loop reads CASSLMTGHDTQYF. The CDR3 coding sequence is TGCGCCAGCAGCTTGATGACAGGGCATGATACGCAGTATTTT.

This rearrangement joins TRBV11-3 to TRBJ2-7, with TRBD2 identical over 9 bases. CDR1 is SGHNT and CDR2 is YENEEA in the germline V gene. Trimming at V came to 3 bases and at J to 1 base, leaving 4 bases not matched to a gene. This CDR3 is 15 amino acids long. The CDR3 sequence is CASSFVLAGSYEQYF. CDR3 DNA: TGTGCCAGCAGCTTTGTCCTAGCGGGGTCCTACGAGCAGTACTTC.

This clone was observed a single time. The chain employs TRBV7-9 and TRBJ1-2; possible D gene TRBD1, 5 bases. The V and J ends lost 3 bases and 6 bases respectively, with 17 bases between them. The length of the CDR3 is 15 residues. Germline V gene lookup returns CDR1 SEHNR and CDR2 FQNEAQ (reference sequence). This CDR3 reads CASSFKWAGGDGYTF. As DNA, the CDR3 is TGTGCCAGCAGCTTTAAGTGGGCGGGAGGGGATGGCTACACCTTC.

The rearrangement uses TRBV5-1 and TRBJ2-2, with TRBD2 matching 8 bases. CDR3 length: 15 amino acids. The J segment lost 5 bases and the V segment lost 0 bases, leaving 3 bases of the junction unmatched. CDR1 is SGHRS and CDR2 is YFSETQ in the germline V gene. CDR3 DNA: TGCGCCAGCAGCTTGGTAGCGGGGAATACCGGGGAGCTGTTTTTT. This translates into CASSLVAGNTGELFF.

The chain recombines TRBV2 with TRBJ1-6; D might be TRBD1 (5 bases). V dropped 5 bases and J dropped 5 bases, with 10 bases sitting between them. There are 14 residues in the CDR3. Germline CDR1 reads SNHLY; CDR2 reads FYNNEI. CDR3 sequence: CASSTGQDNSPLHF. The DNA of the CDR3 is TGTGCCAGCAGTACCGGACAAGATAATTCACCCCTCCACTTT. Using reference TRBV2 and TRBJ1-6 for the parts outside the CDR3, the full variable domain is EPEVTQTPSHQVTQMGQEVILRCVPISNHLYFYWYRQILGQKVEFLVSFYNNEISEKSEIFDDQFSVERPDGSNFTLKIRSTKLEDSAMYFCASSTGQDNSPLHFGNGTRLTVT.

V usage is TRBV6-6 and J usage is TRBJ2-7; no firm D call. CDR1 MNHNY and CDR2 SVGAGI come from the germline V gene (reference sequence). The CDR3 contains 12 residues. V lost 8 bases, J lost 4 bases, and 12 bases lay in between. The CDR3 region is CASAQPEYEQYF. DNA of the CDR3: TGTGCCAGCGCACAGCCAGAATACGAGCAGTACTTC.

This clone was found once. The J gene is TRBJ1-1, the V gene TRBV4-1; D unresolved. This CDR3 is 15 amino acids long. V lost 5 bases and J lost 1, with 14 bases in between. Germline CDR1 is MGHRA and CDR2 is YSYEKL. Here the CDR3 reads CASSSRDRKNTEAFF. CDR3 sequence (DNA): TGCGCCAGCAGCTCCCGGGATCGGAAGAACACTGAAGCTTTCTTT.

This chain's CDR3 is CASSRPGTANTEAFF. In nucleotides, the CDR3 is TGTGCCAGCAGCCGCCCCGGGACAGCGAACACTGAAGCTTTCTTT. The chain carries TRBV25-1 and TRBJ1-1; the match to TRBD1 covers 7 bases. CDR1 is MGHDK and CDR2 is SYGVNS in the germline V gene. The CDR3 is made up of 15 amino acids. Trimming removed 6 bases from V and 1 base from J; junction bases left unmatched: 8.

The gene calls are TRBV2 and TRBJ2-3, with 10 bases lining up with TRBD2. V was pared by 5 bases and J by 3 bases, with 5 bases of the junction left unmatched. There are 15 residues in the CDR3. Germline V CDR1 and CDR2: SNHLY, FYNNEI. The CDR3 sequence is CASSPQAGGTDTQYF. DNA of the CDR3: TGTGCCAGCAGTCCCCAAGCGGGGGGGACAGATACGCAGTATTTT.

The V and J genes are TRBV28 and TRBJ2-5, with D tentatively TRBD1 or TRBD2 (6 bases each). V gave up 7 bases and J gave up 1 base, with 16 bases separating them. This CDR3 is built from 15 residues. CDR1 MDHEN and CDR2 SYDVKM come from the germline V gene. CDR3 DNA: TGTGCCAGCAAGGTCCCGGGGGCAGCCCAAGAGACCCAGTACTTC. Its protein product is CASKVPGAAQETQYF.

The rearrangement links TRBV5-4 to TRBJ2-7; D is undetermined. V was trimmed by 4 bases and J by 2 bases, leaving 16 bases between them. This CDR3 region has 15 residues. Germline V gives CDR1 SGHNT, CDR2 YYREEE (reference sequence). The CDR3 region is CASSRTSLGPYEQYF. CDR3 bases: TGTGCCAGCAGCCGGACGTCGTTAGGGCCCTACGAGCAGTACTTC.

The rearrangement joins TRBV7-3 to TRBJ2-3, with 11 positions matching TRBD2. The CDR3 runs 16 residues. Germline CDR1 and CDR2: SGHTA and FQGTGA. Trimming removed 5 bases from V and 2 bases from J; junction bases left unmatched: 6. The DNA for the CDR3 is TGTGCCAGCAGCCCGGGACTAGCGGTGTACACAGATACGCAGTATTTT. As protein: CASSPGLAVYTDTQYF.

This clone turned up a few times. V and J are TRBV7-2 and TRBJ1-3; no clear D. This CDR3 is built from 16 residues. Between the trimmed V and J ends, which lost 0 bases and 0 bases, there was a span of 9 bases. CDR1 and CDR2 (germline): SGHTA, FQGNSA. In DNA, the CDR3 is TGTGCCAGCAGCTTAGCGCGAGGGAGCTCTGGAAACACCATATATTTT. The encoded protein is CASSLARGSSGNTIYF. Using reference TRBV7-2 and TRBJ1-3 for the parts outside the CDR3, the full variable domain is GAGVSQSPSNKVTEKGKDVELRCDPISGHTALYWYRQSLGQGLEFLIYFQGNSAPDKSGLPSDRFSAERTGGSVSTLTIQRTQQEDSAVYLCASSLARGSSGNTIYFGEGSWLTVV.

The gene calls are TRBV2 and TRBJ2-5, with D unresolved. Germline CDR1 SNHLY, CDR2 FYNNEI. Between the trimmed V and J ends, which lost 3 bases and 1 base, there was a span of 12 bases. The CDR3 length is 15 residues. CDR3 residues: CASSELRWSQETQYF. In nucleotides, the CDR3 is TGTGCCAGCAGTGAGCTCAGGTGGTCCCAAGAGACCCAGTACTTC.

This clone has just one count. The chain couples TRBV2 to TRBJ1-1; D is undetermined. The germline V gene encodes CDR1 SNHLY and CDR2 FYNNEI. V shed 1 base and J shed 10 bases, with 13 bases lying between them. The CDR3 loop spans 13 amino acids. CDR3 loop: CASSEGETGVAFF. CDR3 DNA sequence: TGTGCCAGCAGTGAAGGAGAGACTGGGGTAGCTTTCTTT.

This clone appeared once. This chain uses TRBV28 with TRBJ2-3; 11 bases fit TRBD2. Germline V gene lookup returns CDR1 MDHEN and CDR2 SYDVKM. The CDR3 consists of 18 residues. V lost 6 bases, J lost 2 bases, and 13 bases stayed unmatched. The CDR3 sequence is CASSRGLADSIFTDTQYF. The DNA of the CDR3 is TGTGCCAGCAGCCGGGGACTAGCGGACTCCATTTTCACAGATACGCAGTATTTT.

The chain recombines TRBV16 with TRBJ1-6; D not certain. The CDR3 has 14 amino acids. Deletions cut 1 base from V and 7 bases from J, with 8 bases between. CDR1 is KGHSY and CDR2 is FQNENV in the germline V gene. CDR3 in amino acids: CASSQWTGNSPLHF. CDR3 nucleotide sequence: TGTGCCAGCAGCCAATGGACTGGCAATTCACCCCTCCACTTT.

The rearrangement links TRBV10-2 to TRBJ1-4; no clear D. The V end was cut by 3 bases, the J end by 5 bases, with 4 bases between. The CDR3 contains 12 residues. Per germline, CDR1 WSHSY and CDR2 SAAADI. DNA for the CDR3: TGCGCCAGCAGTGACAGAAATGAAAAACTGTTTTTT. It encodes CASSDRNEKLFF.

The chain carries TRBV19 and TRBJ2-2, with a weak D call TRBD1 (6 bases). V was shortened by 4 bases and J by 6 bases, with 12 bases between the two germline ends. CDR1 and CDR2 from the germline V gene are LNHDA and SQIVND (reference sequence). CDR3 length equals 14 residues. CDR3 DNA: TGTGCCAGTAGTAGCTACAGGGAGCCCGGGGAGCTGTTTTTT. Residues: CASSSYREPGELFF.

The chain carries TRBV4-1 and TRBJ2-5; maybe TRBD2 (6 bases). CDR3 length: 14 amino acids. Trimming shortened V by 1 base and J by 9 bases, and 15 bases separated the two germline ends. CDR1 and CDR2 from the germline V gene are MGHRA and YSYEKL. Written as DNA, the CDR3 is TGCGCCAGCAGCCAAGGCGGGACCGGCAAGGCCCAGTACTTC. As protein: CASSQGGTGKAQYF.